This TCR beta chain was captured by sequencing in a study of T-cell reconstitution after alpha-beta-depleted transplantation in children. General study points: Surviving thymic progenitors and recipient T cells were the source of high TCRbeta diversity at day 60 in some patients. At around two months after transplant, the alpha-beta T cells were reportedly derived from several hundred expanded clones that came from non-depleted graft cells.

This clonotype was counted between two and nine times. The antigen is unknown. V was pared by 2 bases and J by 6 bases, with 14 bases between. The CDR3 consists of 14 residues. The germline V gene encodes CDR1 LGHNA and CDR2 YSLEER. Unique molecular identifiers were incorporated when the TCRbeta library was constructed. Each CDR3 protein gets one entry after TCRdb re-called the PCR reads with MiXCR. The sample carries more than 200,000 distinct CDR3 sequences, around a sixth recorded once. The origin of this receptor is a male patient aged 2-15 years who had a stem cell transplant for acute lymphoblastic leukemia, so the T cells may come from the graft donor. The chain couples TRBV4-3 to TRBJ2-7; TRBD1 or TRBD2 may be the D gene (6 bases each). Here the sequenced sample was PBMCs, mostly from graft donor cells, taken 360 days after TCRalphabeta/CD19-depleted stem cell transplant. CDR3 amino acids: CASSQSVQGGEQYF. The CDR3, as DNA: TGCGCCAGCAGCCAATCGGTACAGGGAGGCGAGCAGTACTTC.